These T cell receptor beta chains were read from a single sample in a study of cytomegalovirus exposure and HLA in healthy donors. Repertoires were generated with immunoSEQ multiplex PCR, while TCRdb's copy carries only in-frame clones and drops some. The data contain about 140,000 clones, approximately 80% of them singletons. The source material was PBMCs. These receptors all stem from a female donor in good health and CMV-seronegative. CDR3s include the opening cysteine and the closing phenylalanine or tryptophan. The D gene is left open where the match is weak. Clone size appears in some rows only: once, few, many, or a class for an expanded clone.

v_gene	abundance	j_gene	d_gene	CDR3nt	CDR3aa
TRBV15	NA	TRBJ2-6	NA	TGTGCCACCAGCAGAGATTACGGGGGAGGCTCTGGGGCCAACGTCCTGACTTTC	CATSRDYGGGSGANVLTF
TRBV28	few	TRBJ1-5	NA	TGTGCCAGCAGCGCCTATAGCAATCAGCCCCAGCATTTT	CASSAYSNQPQHF
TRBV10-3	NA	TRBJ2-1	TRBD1	TGTGCCATCAGTGAGCCTTACAGGGGGAATGAGCAGTTCTTC	CAISEPYRGNEQFF
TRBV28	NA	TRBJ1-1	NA	TGTGCCAGCAGTTTGCGGGGGCCGAACACTGAAGCTTTCTTT	CASSLRGPNTEAFF
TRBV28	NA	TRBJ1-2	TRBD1	TGTGCCAGCAATGACTTTACTTACAGGGGCTATGGCTACACCTTC	CASNDFTYRGYGYTF
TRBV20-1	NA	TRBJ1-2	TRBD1	TGCAGTGCCCGGACAGGGAGGGGCTACACCTTC	CSARTGRGYTF
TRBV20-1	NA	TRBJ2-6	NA	TGCAGTGCTTCCTTGGCCAACGTCCTGACTTTC	CSASLANVLTF
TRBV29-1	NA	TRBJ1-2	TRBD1	TGCAGCGTTTTAACCGGGACAGGGGACTATGGCTACACCTTC	CSVLTGTGDYGYTF
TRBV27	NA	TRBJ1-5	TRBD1	TGTGCCAGCAGTCGGACAGGCAAATCCCAGCCCCAGCATTTT	CASSRTGKSQPQHF
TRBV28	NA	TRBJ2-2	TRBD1	TGTGCCAGCGAGCTGGGGACAGTCAACACCGGGGAGCTGTTTTTT	CASELGTVNTGELFF
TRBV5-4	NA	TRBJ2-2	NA	TGTGCCAGCAGCTTGGCCGTTTCGACCGGGGAGCTGTTTTTT	CASSLAVSTGELFF
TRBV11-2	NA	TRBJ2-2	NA	TGTGCCAGCAGCTTATCCAGGGGGGCTCCCGGGGAGCTGTTTTTT	CASSLSRGAPGELFF
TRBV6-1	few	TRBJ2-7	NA	TGTGCCAGCTCATCGACGGGTCCCTACGAGCAGTACTTC	CASSSTGPYEQYF
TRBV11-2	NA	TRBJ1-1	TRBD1	TGTGCCAGCAGCCCCCTTCGACGACAGGGGGGATACACTGAAGCTTTCTTT	CASSPLRRQGGYTEAFF
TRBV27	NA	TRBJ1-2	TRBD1	TGTGCCAGCGGACCGGGACAGGGCCCCTATGGCTACACCTTC	CASGPGQGPYGYTF
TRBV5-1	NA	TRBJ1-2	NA	TGCGCCAGCAGCGACGGGGGGCCTGGCTACCCCTTC	CASSDGGPGYPF
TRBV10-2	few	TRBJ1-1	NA	TGCGCCAGCAGGGACACGGAACGCACTGAAGCTTTCTTT	CASRDTERTEAFF
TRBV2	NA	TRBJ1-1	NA	TGTGCCAGCAGTGAATGGCAGGCCACTGAAGCTTTCTTT	CASSEWQATEAFF
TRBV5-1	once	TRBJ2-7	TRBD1	TGCGCCAGCAGCAGCAGGGACAGGTCCTACGAGCAGTACTTC	CASSSRDRSYEQYF
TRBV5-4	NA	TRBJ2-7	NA	TGTGCCAGCAGCCCGGACCCGACAGTACCCTACGAGCAGTACTTC	CASSPDPTVPYEQYF
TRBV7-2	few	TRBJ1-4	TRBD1	TGTGCCAGCTCTGGACAGGAGGATGAAAAACTGTTTTTT	CASSGQEDEKLFF
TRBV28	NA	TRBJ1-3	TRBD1	TGTGCCAGCAGCAGCCCCAGGGGGCGCGGTGGAAACACCATATATTTT	CASSSPRGRGGNTIYF
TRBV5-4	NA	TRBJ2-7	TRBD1	TGTGCCAGCAGCTGGGGGCAATTGGGACAGGGCCATGAGCAGTACTTC	CASSWGQLGQGHEQYF
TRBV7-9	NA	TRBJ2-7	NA	TGTGCCAGCGGCGGGGTGGACGAGCAGTACTTC	CASGGVDEQYF
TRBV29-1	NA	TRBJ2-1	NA	TGCAGCGTTGAAGAACTAGCTCGGGAGCAGTTCTTC	CSVEELAREQFF
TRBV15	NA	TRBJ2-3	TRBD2	TGTGCCACCAGCAGAGATTCTAGCGGAATCACAGATACGCAGTATTTT	CATSRDSSGITDTQYF
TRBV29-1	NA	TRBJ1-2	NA	TGCAGCGTTCCCCCGGGGGATGGCTACACCTTC	CSVPPGDGYTF
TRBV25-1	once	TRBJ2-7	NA	TGTGCCAGCAGTGGGGGTCTAGCATCCGAGCAGTACTTC	CASSGGLASEQYF
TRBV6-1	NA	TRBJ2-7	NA	TGTGCCAGCAGTGACAATCCGAGCCCCTACGAGCAGTACTTC	CASSDNPSPYEQYF
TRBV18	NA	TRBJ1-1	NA	TGTGCCAGCTCACCACCAGTTGGTTGGGCGGGCCAGACTGAAGCTTTCTTT	CASSPPVGWAGQTEAFF
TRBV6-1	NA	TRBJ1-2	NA	TGTGCCAGCAGGGAGACGGTTAACTATGGCTACACCTTC	CASRETVNYGYTF
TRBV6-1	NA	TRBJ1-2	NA	TGTGCCAGCAGGGGGTCCCAGGGAACTGGCTACACCTTC	CASRGSQGTGYTF
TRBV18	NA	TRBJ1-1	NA	TGTGCCAGCTCCTCACAGTCGGGGGACACTGAAGCTTTCTTT	CASSSQSGDTEAFF
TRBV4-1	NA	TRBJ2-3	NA	TGCGCCAGCAGCCTCTCGTTGGGGCTCGTAGCAGATACGCAGTATTTT	CASSLSLGLVADTQYF
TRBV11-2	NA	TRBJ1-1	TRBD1	TGTGCCAGCAGCTTAGGCACCACTTACAGGGGTGAAGCTTTCTTT	CASSLGTTYRGEAFF
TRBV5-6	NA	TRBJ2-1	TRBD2	TGTGCCAGCAGCGCAGGACTAGTAGCCTATGAGCAGTTCTTC	CASSAGLVAYEQFF
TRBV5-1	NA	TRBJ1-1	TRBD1	TGCGCCAGCAGCTTGGGACAGGGCGGGTGGAACACTGAAGCTTTCTTT	CASSLGQGGWNTEAFF
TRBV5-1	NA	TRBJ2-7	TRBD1	TGCGCCAGCAGCGTGAGACAGGGATCCTACGAGCAGTACTTC	CASSVRQGSYEQYF
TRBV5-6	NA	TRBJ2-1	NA	TGTGCCAGCAGCTACAGGATGGGAAGGGACAATGAGCAGTTCTTC	CASSYRMGRDNEQFF
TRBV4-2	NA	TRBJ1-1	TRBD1	TGTGCCAGCAGCCAAGTGCGAGACAGGGGGTGGGGAACTGAAGCTTTCTTT	CASSQVRDRGWGTEAFF
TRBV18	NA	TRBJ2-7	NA	TGTGCCAGCTCACCGCCACTAGCTCGGGAGCAGTACTTC	CASSPPLAREQYF
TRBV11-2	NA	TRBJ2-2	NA	TGTGCCAGCAGCACCTGGCAGGGCTCGAACACCGGGGAGCTGTTTTTT	CASSTWQGSNTGELFF
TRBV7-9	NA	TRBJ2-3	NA	TGTGCCAGCAAAATGGGGGGGCGCACAGATACGCAGTATTTT	CASKMGGRTDTQYF
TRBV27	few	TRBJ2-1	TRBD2	TGTGCCAGCGGGCTACTAGCGAGCTCCTACAATGAGCAGTTCTTC	CASGLLASSYNEQFF
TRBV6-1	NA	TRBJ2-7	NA	TGTGCCAGCTCTAGGGGATTAAGCTCCTACGAGCAGTACTTC	CASSRGLSSYEQYF
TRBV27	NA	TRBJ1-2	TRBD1	TGTGCCAGCAGTCTCCGGGACAGCTATGGCTACACCTTC	CASSLRDSYGYTF
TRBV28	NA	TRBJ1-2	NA	TGTGCCAGCAGTTTGAGCGGGAAAAACTATGGCTACACCTTC	CASSLSGKNYGYTF
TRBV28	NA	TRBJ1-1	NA	TGTGCCAGCAGTTCCCCGGCGGGGAACACTGAAGCTTTCTTT	CASSSPAGNTEAFF
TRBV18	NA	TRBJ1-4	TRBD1	TGTGCCAGCTCGACAGGGGGGCACGAAAAACTGTTTTTT	CASSTGGHEKLFF
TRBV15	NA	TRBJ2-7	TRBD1	TGTGCCACCAGCAGAGATTGGGACAGGGCCGAGCAGTACTTC	CATSRDWDRAEQYF
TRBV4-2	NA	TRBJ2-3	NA	TGTGCCAGCAGCCATATGTGGGGCCCGGGAGACAGTTCTAGCACAGATACGCAGTATTTT	CASSHMWGPGDSSSTDTQYF
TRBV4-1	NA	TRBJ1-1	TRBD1	TGCGCCAGCAGCCTGACAGGGGGAAGAGGGGCTTTCTTT	CASSLTGGRGAFF
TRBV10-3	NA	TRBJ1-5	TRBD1	TGTGCCACCGGGCCCGGTCAGGGGGACAGGAAGCCCCAGCATTTT	CATGPGQGDRKPQHF
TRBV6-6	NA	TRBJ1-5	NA	TGTGCCAGCACCTACGCAGGGAGCAATCAGCCCCAGCATTTT	CASTYAGSNQPQHF
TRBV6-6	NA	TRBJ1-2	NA	TGTGCCAGCAGCTCCCTTGGGAGGATGACCAACTATGGCTACACCTTC	CASSSLGRMTNYGYTF
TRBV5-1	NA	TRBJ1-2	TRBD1	TGCGCCAGCAGCTCCCAGGGGGGCTTAGGCTACCCCTTC	CASSSQGGLGYPF